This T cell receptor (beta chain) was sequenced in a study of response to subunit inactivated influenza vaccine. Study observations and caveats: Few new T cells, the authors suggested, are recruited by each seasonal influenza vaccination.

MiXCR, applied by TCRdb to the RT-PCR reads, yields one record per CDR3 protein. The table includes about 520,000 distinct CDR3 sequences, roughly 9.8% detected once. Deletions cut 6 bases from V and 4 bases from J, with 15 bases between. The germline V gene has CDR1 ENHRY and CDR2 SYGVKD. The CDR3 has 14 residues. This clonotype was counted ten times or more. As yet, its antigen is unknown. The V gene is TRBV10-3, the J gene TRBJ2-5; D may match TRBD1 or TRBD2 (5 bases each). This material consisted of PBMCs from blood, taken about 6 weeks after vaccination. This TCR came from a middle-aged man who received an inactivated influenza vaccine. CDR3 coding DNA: TGTGCCATCAGCCCGGGGACCCCAGCAGAGACCCAGTACTTC. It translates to CAISPGTPAETQYF.